A single TCR beta chain is shown here with its context. What it binds is unknown. Trimming stripped 0 bases from V and 7 bases from J, with 13 bases between. Germline V gene data show CDR1 as WNHNN and CDR2 as SYGVQD (reference sequence). The CDR3 has 14 residues. The data were taken from a study of T cell responses to AZD1222 COVID-19 vaccine. Whole-study results and caveats: Regions 160-218 and 743-854 dominated among vaccine-associated CD4 TCRs spanning spike. Spike-specific TCR breadth and depth rose after two AZD1222 doses.

Assay: immunoSEQ multiplex PCR; the TCRdb copy retains only in-frame clones and omits some. Altogether more than 85,000 clones are present, roughly 89% being singletons, with the ten largest covering more than 40%. The V call is TRBV10-1, the J call TRBJ2-7; possible D gene TRBD2, 6 bases. The sequence came from an adult who received the AZD1222 COVID-19 vaccine. The starting material was peripheral blood, obtained 28 days after the second AZD1222 dose. This CDR3 is CASSESGSRGEQYF. The CDR3 DNA follows: TGCGCCAGCAGTGAGTCGGGCTCCCGGGGGGAGCAGTACTTC.